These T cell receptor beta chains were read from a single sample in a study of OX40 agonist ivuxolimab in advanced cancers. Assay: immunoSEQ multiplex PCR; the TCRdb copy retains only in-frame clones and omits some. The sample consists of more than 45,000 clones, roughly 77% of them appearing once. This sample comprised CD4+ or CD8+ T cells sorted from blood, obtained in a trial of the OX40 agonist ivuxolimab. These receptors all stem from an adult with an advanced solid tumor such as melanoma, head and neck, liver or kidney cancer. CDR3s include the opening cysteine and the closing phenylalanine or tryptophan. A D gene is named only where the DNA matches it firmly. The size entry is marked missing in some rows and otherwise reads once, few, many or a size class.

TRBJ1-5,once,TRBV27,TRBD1,TGTGCCAGCAGCCCTAAACCGGGACAGACTTATAGCAATCAGCCCCAGCATTTT,CASSPKPGQTYSNQPQHF
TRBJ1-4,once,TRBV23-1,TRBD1,TGCGCCAGCAGTCACGAGGGACAGGACACTAATGAAAAACTGTTTTTT,CASSHEGQDTNEKLFF
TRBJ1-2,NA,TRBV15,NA,TGTGCCACCAGCCCCCGGGGGGGGGCGAGCTACACCTTC,CATSPRGGASYTF
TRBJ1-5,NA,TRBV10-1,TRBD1,TGCGCCACCGACTCGGGACAGGGGTGGGATCAGCCCCAGCATTTT,CATDSGQGWDQPQHF
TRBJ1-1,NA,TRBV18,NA,TGTGCCAGCTCTTCACAGGACAGAACTGAAGCTTTCTTT,CASSSQDRTEAFF
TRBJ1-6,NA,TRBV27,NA,TGTGCCAGCAGTATCGACCGCCTTAATAATTCACCCCTCCACTTT,CASSIDRLNNSPLHF
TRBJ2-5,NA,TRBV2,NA,TGTGCCAGCAGTGATTACGACCAAGAGACCCAGTACTTC,CASSDYDQETQYF
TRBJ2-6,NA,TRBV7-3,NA,TGTGCCAGCAGCTTAGGGGTCTCTGGGGCCAACGTCCTGACTTTC,CASSLGVSGANVLTF
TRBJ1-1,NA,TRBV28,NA,TGTACCAGCAGTTACCCGAAGGGGGGTAGGTACACTGAAGCTTTCTTT,CTSSYPKGGRYTEAFF
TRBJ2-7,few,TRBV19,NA,TGTGCCAGTAGTACATATGGCAGGGGGGGCTACGAGCAGTACTTC,CASSTYGRGGYEQYF
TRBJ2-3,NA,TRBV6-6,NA,TGTGCCAGCAGTTACCAGCACCAGGTCACAGATACGCAGTATTTT,CASSYQHQVTDTQYF
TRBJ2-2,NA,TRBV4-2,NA,TGTGCCAGCAGCCAAGATCGAGCCCGCGGGGAGCTGTTTTTT,CASSQDRARGELFF
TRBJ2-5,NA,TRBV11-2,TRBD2,TGTGCCAGCAGCTTAGGTCGTAGCGGGGGGGCTTCAACAGAGACCCAGTACTTC,CASSLGRSGGASTETQYF
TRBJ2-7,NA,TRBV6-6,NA,TGTGCCAGCAGTAACGTCTACGAGCAGTACTTC,CASSNVYEQYF
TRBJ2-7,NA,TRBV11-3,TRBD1,TGTGCCAGCAGCCCTCGGGGACAGGGGAGCTTGGGCGAGCAGTACTTC,CASSPRGQGSLGEQYF
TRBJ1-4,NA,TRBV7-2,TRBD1,TGTGCCAGCAGCTTCACAGGGGGCATTAATGAAAAACTGTTTTTT,CASSFTGGINEKLFF
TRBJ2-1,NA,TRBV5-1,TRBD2,TGCGCCAGCAGCCTGCGACTAGCGGGGGGCGATGAGCAGTTCTTC,CASSLRLAGGDEQFF
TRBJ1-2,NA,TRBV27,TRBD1,TGTGCCAGCAGATCGGGACAGGGGGCGGGTTATGGCTACACCTTC,CASRSGQGAGYGYTF
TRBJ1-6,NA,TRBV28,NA,TGTGCCAGCAGCCCAATGACAGATTCACCCCTCCACTTT,CASSPMTDSPLHF
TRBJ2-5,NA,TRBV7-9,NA,TGTGCCAGCAGCTTAGAACGGGGCGTACAAGAGACCCAGTACTTC,CASSLERGVQETQYF
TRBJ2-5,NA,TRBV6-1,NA,TGTGCCAGCAGTGAAACGGGGGTACGGGAGACCCAGTACTTC,CASSETGVRETQYF
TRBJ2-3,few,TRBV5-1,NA,TGCGCCACCGCGCCGCGGCCGGGCGATACGCAGTATTTT,CATAPRPGDTQYF
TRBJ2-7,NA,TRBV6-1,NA,TGTGCCAGCAGTGCGGGGTCGGCCTACGAGCAGTACTTC,CASSAGSAYEQYF
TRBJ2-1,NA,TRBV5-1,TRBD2,TGCGCCAGCAGCCAACTTACTAGCGGGGCCTACAATGAGCAGTTCTTC,CASSQLTSGAYNEQFF
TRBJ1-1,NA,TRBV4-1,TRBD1,TGCGCCAGCAGCCAGGGACAGGGGTCTTATGGGTTCACTGAAGCTTTCTTT,CASSQGQGSYGFTEAFF
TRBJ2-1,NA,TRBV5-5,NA,TGTGCCAGCAGCCCCCCGGGCAAGGGTTGGGGCAATGAGCAGTTCTTC,CASSPPGKGWGNEQFF
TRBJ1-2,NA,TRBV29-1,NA,TGCAGCGTTGAAAGTCAGGGCGGCTACACCTTC,CSVESQGGYTF
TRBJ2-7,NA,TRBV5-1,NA,TGCGCCAGCAGCTTGCGTCAGGGGAAAACCTACGAGCAGTACTTC,CASSLRQGKTYEQYF
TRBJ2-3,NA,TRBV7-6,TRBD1,TGTGCCAGCAGAGCGGGGACAGGGGAATCAGATACGCAGTATTTT,CASRAGTGESDTQYF
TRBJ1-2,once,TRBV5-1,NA,TGCGCCAGCAGCTTGGAGGGGGACTATGGCTACACCTTC,CASSLEGDYGYTF
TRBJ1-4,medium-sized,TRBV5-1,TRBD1,TGCGCCAGCAGCCGGACCTTTCAGGGGGCAGGAGAAAAACTGTTTTTT,CASSRTFQGAGEKLFF
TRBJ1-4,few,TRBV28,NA,TGTGCCAGCAGTTTAATGGGGCCGGGTGAAAAACTGTTTTTT,CASSLMGPGEKLFF
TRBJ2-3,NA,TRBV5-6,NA,TGTGCCAGCAGCTTGGAACGGACAGATACGCAGTATTTT,CASSLERTDTQYF
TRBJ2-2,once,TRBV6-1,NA,TGTGCCAGCACTGGGGGGCGCGACGGGGAGCTGTTTTTT,CASTGGRDGELFF
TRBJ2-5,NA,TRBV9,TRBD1,TGTGCCAGCAGCGCGGGGACAGCACAAGAGACCCAGTACTTC,CASSAGTAQETQYF
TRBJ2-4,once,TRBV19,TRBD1,TGTGCCAGTAGTCCGCAGGGGGCGGGCAAAAACATTCAGTACTTC,CASSPQGAGKNIQYF
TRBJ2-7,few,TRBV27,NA,TGTGCCAGCAGACTATCAGGGGAGAGGGCCTACGAGCAGTACTTC,CASRLSGERAYEQYF
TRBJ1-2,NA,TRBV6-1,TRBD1,TGTGCCAGCTCCACTACCGGGACAGGGGAATATGGCTACACCTTC,CASSTTGTGEYGYTF
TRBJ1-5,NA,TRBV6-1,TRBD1,TGTGCCAGCAGGACGGGACAGTTTAATCAGCCCCAGCATTTT,CASRTGQFNQPQHF
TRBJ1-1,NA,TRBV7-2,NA,TGTGCCAGCAGCTTAGATTCCAGGGTGGGAACTGAAGCTTTCTTT,CASSLDSRVGTEAFF
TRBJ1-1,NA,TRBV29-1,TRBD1,TGCAGCGCCCAGGGGGGGCGGGGGACTGAAGCTTTCTTT,CSAQGGRGTEAFF
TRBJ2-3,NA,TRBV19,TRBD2,TGTGCCAGTATTAGCGGGTACACAGATACGCAGTATTTT,CASISGYTDTQYF
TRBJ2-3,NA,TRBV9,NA,TGTGCCAGCAGCAAACTAGCCTTCACAGATACGCAGTATTTT,CASSKLAFTDTQYF
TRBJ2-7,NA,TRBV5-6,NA,TGTGCCAGCAGCTTGACTTGGACAAGGGGGGCTTACGAGCAGTACTTC,CASSLTWTRGAYEQYF
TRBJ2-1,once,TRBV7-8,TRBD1,TGTGCCAGCAGCCACAGGACAGGTCTAAGTGAGCAGTTCTTC,CASSHRTGLSEQFF
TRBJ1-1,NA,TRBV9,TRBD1,TGTGCCAGCAGCCCCGGAGACAGGGATCACACTGAAGCTTTCTTT,CASSPGDRDHTEAFF
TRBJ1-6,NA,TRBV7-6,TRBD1,TGTGCCAGCAGAAGGACAGGGGGATCCTATAATTCACCCCTCCACTTT,CASRRTGGSYNSPLHF
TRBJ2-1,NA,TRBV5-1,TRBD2,TGCGCCAGCAGCCCGGGAGCGGGGGGCAAATACAATGAGCAGTTCTTC,CASSPGAGGKYNEQFF
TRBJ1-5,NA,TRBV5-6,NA,TGTGCCAGCAGCTTGCGGGATCAGCCCCAGCATTTT,CASSLRDQPQHF
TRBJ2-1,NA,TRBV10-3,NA,TGTGCCATCAGTTCAATAGTAGCCTCGGACAATGAGCAGTTCTTC,CAISSIVASDNEQFF
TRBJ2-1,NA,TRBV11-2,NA,TGTGCCAGCAGCTTAGCACAGGGACGCAATGAGCAGTTCTTC,CASSLAQGRNEQFF
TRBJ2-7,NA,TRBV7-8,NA,TGTGCCAGCAGCCTGTCCAGCGGCTCCTACGAGCAGTACTTC,CASSLSSGSYEQYF
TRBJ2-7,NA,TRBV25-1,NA,TGTGCCAGCAGTGAACTCCGGGAACCCGTGAACGAGCAGTACTTC,CASSELREPVNEQYF
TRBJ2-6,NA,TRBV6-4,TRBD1,TGTGCCAGCAGTACAGGGGGCGCCGGTACTGGGGCCAACGTCCTGACTTTC,CASSTGGAGTGANVLTF
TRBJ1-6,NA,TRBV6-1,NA,TGTGCCAGCAGTGAGGGACGTAGATCACCCCTCCACTTT,CASSEGRRSPLHF
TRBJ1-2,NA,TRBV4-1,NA,TGCGCCAGCAGCAGCCCCGGGGGGGCAAGGTATGGCTACACCTTC,CASSSPGGARYGYTF
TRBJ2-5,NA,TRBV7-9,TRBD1,TGTGCCAGCAGCTTAGAGGGGGCTGTCCAAGAGACCCAGTACTTC,CASSLEGAVQETQYF
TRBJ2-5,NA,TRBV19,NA,TGTGCCAGTAAGGAGGTCTTCCAAGAGACCCAGTACTTC,CASKEVFQETQYF
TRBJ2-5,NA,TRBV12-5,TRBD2,TGTGCTAGCAGTCTAGCGGGGGGTTTGGGGACCCAGTACTTC,CASSLAGGLGTQYF
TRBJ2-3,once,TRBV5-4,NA,TGTGCCAGCAGACCTAGACAGGGAGGCGCAGATACGCAGTATTTT,CASRPRQGGADTQYF